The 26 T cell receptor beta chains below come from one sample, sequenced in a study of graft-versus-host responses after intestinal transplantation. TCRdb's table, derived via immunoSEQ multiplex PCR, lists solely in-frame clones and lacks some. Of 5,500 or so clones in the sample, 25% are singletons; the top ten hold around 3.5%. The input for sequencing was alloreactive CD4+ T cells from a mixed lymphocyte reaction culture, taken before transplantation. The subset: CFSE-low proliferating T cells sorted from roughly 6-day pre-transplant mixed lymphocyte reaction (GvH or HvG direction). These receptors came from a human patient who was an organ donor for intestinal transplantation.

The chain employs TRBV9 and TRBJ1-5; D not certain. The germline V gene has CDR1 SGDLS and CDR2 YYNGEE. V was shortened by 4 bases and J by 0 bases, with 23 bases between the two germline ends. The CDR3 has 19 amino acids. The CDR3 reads CASSPPTTQTTDSNQPQHF. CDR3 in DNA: TGTGCCAGCAGCCCGCCGACAACACAAACAACCGATAGCAATCAGCCCCAGCATTTT. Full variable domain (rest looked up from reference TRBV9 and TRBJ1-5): DSGVTQTPKHLITATGQRVTLRCSPRSGDLSVYWYQQSLDQGLQFLIQYYNGEERAKGNILERFSAQQFPDLHSELNLSSLELGDSALYFCASSPPTTQTTDSNQPQHFGDGTRLSIL.

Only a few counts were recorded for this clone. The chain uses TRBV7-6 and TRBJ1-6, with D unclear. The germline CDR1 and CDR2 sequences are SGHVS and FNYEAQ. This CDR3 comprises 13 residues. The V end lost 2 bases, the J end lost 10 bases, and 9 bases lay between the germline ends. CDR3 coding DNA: TGTGCCAGCAGCTTATTCGGAGGCTCACCCCTCCACTTT. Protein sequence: CASSLFGGSPLHF.

CDR3 nucleotides: TGTGCCAGCAGCTGGACAGGGGTGTGGAATGAGCAGTTCTTC. Translated: CASSWTGVWNEQFF. The chain uses TRBV13 and TRBJ2-1; 9 nucleotides agree with TRBD1. This CDR3 comprises 14 residues. Per the germline V gene, CDR1 is PRHDT and CDR2 is FYEKMQ (reference sequence). The V gene end was trimmed by 4 bases and the J gene end by 7 bases; junction bases not matched to a gene: 5.

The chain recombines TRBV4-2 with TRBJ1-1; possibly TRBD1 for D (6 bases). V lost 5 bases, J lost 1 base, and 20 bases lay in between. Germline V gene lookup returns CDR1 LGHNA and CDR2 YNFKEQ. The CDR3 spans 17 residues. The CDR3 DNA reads TGTGCCAGCAGCTACCGCACAGGGAGTGGTGGGAACACTGAAGCTTTCTTT. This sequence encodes CASSYRTGSGGNTEAFF.

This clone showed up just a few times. The CDR3: CASSRGRNNEQFF. The CDR3 nucleotides are TGTGCCAGCAGCCGAGGGCGGAACAATGAGCAGTTCTTC. The chain recombines TRBV6-6 with TRBJ2-1; the D gene is possibly TRBD2 (5 bases). The CDR3 length is 13 residues. The V gene's germline CDR1 is MNHNY and CDR2 SVGAGI (reference sequence). With 6 bases removed from V and 5 bases from J, the gap between germline ends came to 11 bases.

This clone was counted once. The CDR3: CASSGTGTGGTEAFF. DNA for the CDR3: TGTGCCAGCAGTGGGACCGGGACAGGGGGCACTGAAGCTTTCTTT. The V call is TRBV25-1, the J call TRBJ1-1; TRBD1 aligns across 11 bases. The germline CDR1 and CDR2 sequences are MGHDK and SYGVNS. Germline trimming cut 4 bases from V and 4 bases from J; bases unmatched to any gene: 5. There are 15 residues in the CDR3.

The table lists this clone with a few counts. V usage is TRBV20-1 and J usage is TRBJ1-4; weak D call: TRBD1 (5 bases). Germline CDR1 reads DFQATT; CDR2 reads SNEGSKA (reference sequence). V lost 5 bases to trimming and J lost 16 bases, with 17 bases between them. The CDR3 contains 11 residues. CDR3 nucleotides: TGCAGTGCTCCCAACGGGGGGAAGGGGTTTTTT. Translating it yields CSAPNGGKGFF.

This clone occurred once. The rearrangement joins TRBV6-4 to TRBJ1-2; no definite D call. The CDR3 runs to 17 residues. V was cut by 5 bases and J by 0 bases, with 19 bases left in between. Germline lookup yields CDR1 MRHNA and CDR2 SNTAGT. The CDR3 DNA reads TGTGCCAGCAGTCCCGGCGGCGGGTGGAGAGCTAACTATGGCTACACCTTC. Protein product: CASSPGGGWRANYGYTF.

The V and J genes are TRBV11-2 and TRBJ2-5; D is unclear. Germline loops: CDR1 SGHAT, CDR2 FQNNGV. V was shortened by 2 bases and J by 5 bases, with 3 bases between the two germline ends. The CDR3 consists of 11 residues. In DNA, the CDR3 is TGTGCCAGCAGCTTACTCGAGACCCAGTACTTC. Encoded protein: CASSLLETQYF.

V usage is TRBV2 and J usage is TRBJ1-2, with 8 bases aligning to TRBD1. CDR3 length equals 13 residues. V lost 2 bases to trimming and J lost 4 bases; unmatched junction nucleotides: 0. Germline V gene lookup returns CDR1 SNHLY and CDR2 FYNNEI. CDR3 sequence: CASSEQGAYGYTF. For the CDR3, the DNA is TGTGCCAGCAGTGAACAGGGGGCCTATGGCTACACCTTC. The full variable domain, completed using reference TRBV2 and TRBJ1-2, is EPEVTQTPSHQVTQMGQEVILRCVPISNHLYFYWYRQILGQKVEFLVSFYNNEISEKSEIFDDQFSVERPDGSNFTLKIRSTKLEDSAMYFCASSEQGAYGYTFGSGTRLTVV.

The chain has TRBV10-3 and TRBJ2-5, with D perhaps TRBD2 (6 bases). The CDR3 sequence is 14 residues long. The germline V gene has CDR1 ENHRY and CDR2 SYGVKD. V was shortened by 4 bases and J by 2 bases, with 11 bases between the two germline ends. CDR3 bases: TGTGCCATCAGTGCGGTTAGCGGACAAGAGACCCAGTACTTC. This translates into CAISAVSGQETQYF.

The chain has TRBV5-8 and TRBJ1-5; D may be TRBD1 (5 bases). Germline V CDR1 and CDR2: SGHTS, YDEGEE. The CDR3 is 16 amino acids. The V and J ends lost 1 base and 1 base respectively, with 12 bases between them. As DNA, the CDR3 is TGTGCCAGCAGCTTGTTTGGAAAGGGGAGCAATCAGCCCCAGCATTTT. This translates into CASSLFGKGSNQPQHF.

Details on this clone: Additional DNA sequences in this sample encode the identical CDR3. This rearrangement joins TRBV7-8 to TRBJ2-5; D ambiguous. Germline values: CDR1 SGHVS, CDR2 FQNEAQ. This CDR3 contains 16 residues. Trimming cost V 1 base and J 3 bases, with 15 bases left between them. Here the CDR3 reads CASSLGVYSYEETQYF. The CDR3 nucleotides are TGTGCCAGCAGCTTAGGGGTATACAGCTACGAAGAGACCCAGTACTTC.

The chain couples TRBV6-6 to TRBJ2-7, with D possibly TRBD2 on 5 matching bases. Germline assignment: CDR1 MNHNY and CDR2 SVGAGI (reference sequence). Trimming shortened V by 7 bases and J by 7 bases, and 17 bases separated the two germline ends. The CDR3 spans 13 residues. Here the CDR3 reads CASNQRENREQYF. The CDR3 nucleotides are TGTGCCAGCAACCAAAGGGAGAACCGTGAGCAGTACTTC.

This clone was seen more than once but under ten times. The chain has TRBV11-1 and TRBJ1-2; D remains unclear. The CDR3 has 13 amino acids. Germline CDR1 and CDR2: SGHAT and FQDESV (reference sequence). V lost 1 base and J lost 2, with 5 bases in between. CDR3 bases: TGTGCCAGCAGCTTAGATAGCAACTATGGCTACACCTTC. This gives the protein CASSLDSNYGYTF.

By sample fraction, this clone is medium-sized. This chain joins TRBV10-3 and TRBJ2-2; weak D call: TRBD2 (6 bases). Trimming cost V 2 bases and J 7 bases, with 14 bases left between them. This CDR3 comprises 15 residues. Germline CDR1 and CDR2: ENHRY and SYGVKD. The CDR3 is CAISEEAGRFGELFF. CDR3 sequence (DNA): TGTGCCATCAGTGAGGAGGCGGGGAGATTCGGGGAGCTGTTTTTT.

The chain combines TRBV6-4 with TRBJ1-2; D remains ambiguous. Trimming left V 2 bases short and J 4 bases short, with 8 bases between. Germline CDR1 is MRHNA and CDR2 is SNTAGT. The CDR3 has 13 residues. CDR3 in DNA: TGTGCCAGCAGTGACCCAGGCACCTATGGCTACACCTTC. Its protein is CASSDPGTYGYTF.

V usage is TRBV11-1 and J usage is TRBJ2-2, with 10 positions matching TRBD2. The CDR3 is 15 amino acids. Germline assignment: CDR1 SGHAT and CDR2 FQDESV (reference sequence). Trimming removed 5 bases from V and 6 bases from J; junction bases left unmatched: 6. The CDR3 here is CASSLSGRAAGELFF. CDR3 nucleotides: TGTGCCAGCAGCCTAAGCGGGAGGGCCGCCGGGGAGCTGTTTTTT.

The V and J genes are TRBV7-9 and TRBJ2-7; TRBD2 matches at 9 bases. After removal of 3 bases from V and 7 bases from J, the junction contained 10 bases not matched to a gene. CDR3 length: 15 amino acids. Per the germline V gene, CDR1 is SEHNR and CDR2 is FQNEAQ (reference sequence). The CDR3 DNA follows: TGTGCCAGCAGCTTGTCTAGCGGGACCCGGGGGGAGCAGTACTTC. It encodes CASSLSSGTRGEQYF.

The CDR3 coding sequence is TGCGCCAGCAGTGACAGCCCGGGGGACACCGGGGAGCTGTTTTTT. Translated: CASSDSPGDTGELFF. The rearrangement links TRBV10-2 to TRBJ2-2, with D perhaps matching TRBD2 (6 bases). Trimming took 3 bases from V and 3 from J, leaving 11 bases between them. The CDR3 contains 15 residues. Germline CDR1 reads WSHSY; CDR2 reads SAAADI.

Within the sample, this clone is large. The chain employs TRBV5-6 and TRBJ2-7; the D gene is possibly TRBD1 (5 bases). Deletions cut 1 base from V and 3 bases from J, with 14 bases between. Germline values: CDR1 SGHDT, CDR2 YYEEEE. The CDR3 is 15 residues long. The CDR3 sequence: CASSLYRAGLYEQYF. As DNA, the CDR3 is TGTGCCAGCAGCTTGTACCGGGCAGGGCTCTACGAGCAGTACTTC.

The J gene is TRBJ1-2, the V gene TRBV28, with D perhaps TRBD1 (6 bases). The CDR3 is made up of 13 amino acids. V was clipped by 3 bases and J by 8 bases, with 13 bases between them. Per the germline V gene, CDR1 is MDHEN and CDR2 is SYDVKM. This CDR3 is CASSLDRVNGYTF. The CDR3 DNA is TGTGCCAGCAGTTTGGACAGAGTCAACGGCTACACCTTC.

CDR3 sequence reads: CASSLPGTATYEQYF. The CDR3 coding sequence is TGTGCCAGTAGTTTGCCCGGGACAGCCACCTACGAGCAGTACTTC. The chain links TRBV19 to TRBJ2-7, with 7 positions matching TRBD1. CDR1 is LNHDA, CDR2 SQIVND, per germline (reference sequence). There are 15 residues in the CDR3. V lost 5 bases, J lost 2 bases, and 9 bases stayed unmatched.

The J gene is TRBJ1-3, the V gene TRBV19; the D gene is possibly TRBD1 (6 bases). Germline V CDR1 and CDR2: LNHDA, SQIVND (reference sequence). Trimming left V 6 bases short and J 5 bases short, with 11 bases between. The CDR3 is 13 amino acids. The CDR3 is CASRQGFRNTIYF. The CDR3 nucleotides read TGTGCCAGTAGGCAGGGGTTTAGAAACACCATATATTTT.

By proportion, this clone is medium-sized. DNA of the CDR3: TGTGCCAGCAGCCTTAGCGGGGGGGCACCCGAGCAGTACTTC. This gives the protein CASSLSGGAPEQYF. This chain joins TRBV7-9 and TRBJ2-7; TRBD2 agrees at 11 bases. The CDR3 sequence is 14 residues long. Trimming cost V 5 bases and J 6 bases; bases outside gene matches: 6. The germline V gene encodes CDR1 SEHNR and CDR2 FQNEAQ (reference sequence).

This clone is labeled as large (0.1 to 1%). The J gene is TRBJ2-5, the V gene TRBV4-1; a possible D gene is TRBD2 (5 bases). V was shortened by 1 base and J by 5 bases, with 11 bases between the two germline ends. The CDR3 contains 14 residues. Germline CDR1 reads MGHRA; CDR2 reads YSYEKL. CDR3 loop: CASSQVYGDETQYF. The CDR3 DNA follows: TGCGCCAGCAGCCAAGTTTACGGGGATGAGACCCAGTACTTC.